The rows below give T cell receptor beta chains drawn from one sample of a study of cytomegalovirus exposure and HLA in healthy donors. Data came from immunoSEQ multiplex PCR; TCRdb stores just in-frame clones and leaves some out. The sample carries approximately 120,000 clones, 74% recorded once. Input material: PBMCs. The receptors were gathered from a human donor in good health. Both conserved end residues are part of each CDR3. Fields, in order: D gene, clone size, J gene, CDR3 length, V gene, CDR3 protein, CDR3 DNA. D genes are given only for firm matches. Clone size, where shown, is once, few, many, or a class for clones that have expanded.

D: -
size: -
J: TRBJ2-7
length: 14
V: TRBV28
CDR3: CASSALGITYEQYF
DNA: TGTGCCAGCAGTGCCCTCGGGATAACCTACGAGCAGTACTTC

D: TRBD1
size: -
J: TRBJ1-2
length: 15
V: TRBV25-1
CDR3: CASSGPGTGGRGYTF
DNA: TGTGCCAGCAGTGGACCCGGGACAGGGGGCCGTGGCTACACCTTC

D: -
size: -
J: TRBJ2-7
length: 15
V: TRBV11-2
CDR3: CASSLTRTSSYEQYF
DNA: TGTGCCAGCAGCTTAACACGGACATCATCCTACGAGCAGTACTTC

D: TRBD1
size: -
J: TRBJ2-3
length: 15
V: TRBV6-1
CDR3: CASSHRGLDTDTQYF
DNA: TGTGCCAGCAGTCACAGGGGGCTGGACACAGATACGCAGTATTTT

D: TRBD1
size: -
J: TRBJ2-7
length: 14
V: TRBV28
CDR3: CASYPRGTDYEQYF
DNA: TGTGCCAGCTACCCTAGGGGGACAGATTACGAGCAGTACTTC

D: -
size: -
J: TRBJ1-6
length: 15
V: TRBV25-1
CDR3: CASSAARGGGSPLHF
DNA: TGTGCCAGCAGTGCAGCTAGGGGGGGCGGTTCACCCCTCCACTTT

D: TRBD1
size: few
J: TRBJ2-7
length: 15
V: TRBV27
CDR3: CASSSSGTGGYEQYF
DNA: TGTGCCAGCAGTTCTTCCGGGACAGGGGGCTACGAGCAGTACTTC

D: TRBD1
size: -
J: TRBJ2-7
length: 14
V: TRBV5-4
CDR3: CASSLGDRAYEQYF
DNA: TGTGCCAGCAGCTTGGGGGACAGGGCCTACGAGCAGTACTTC

D: TRBD1
size: -
J: TRBJ1-4
length: 14
V: TRBV7-8
CDR3: CASSLTGGNEKLFF
DNA: TGTGCCAGCAGCTTAACAGGGGGTAATGAAAAACTGTTTTTT

D: TRBD1
size: -
J: TRBJ1-4
length: 17
V: TRBV7-8
CDR3: CASSRDRNSATNEKLFF
DNA: TGTGCCAGCAGCCGGGACAGAAACTCTGCAACTAATGAAAAACTGTTTTTT

D: TRBD1
size: -
J: TRBJ1-6
length: 16
V: TRBV11-3
CDR3: CARKRTGTGGNSPLHF
DNA: TGTGCCAGGAAACGAACCGGGACAGGGGGTAATTCACCCCTCCACTTT

D: -
size: few
J: TRBJ2-1
length: 15
V: TRBV6-5
CDR3: CASRPRDSPYNEQFF
DNA: TGTGCCAGCAGGCCGCGGGACAGTCCCTACAATGAGCAGTTCTTC

D: TRBD2
size: -
J: TRBJ2-1
length: 16
V: TRBV15
CDR3: CATSRASGGHYNEQFF
DNA: TGTGCCACCAGCAGAGCTAGCGGGGGCCATTACAATGAGCAGTTCTTC

D: TRBD2
size: -
J: TRBJ2-3
length: 13
V: TRBV30
CDR3: CAWSPGGTDTQYF
DNA: TGTGCCTGGAGTCCGGGAGGGACAGATACGCAGTATTTT

D: -
size: -
J: TRBJ2-2
length: 16
V: TRBV6-5
CDR3: CASSYGLVAVTGELFF
DNA: TGTGCCAGCAGTTACGGGTTGGTAGCTGTCACCGGGGAGCTGTTTTTT

D: -
size: -
J: TRBJ2-7
length: 11
V: TRBV10-2
CDR3: CASTGTYEQYF
DNA: TGCGCCAGCACGGGGACCTACGAGCAGTACTTC

D: -
size: -
J: TRBJ1-1
length: 13
V: TRBV28
CDR3: CASTGAVNTEAFF
DNA: TGTGCCAGCACAGGGGCCGTGAACACTGAAGCTTTCTTT

D: TRBD2
size: -
J: TRBJ2-1
length: 18
V: TRBV29-1
CDR3: CSVERTSGGLQIYNEQFF
DNA: TGCAGCGTTGAAAGGACTAGCGGGGGGTTACAGATCTACAATGAGCAGTTCTTC

D: TRBD2
size: -
J: TRBJ2-5
length: 14
V: TRBV5-1
CDR3: CASSLAGGIETQYF
DNA: TGCGCCAGCAGCTTGGCCGGGGGGATCGAGACCCAGTACTTC

D: TRBD1
size: -
J: TRBJ1-3
length: 14
V: TRBV6-1
CDR3: CASSADRVGNTIYF
DNA: TGTGCCAGCAGCGCAGACAGGGTTGGAAACACCATATATTTT

D: TRBD1
size: -
J: TRBJ2-1
length: 15
V: TRBV9
CDR3: CASSVGDRVVNEQFF
DNA: TGTGCCAGCAGCGTAGGGGACAGGGTCGTCAATGAGCAGTTCTTC

D: TRBD1
size: -
J: TRBJ1-1
length: 16
V: TRBV6-5
CDR3: CASSYRQGERDTEAFF
DNA: TGTGCCAGCAGTTACAGACAGGGGGAAAGGGACACTGAAGCTTTCTTT

D: -
size: -
J: TRBJ2-1
length: 18
V: TRBV7-8
CDR3: CASSSYNRGGEFYNEQFF
DNA: TGTGCCAGCAGCTCCTATAATCGAGGGGGGGAGTTTTACAATGAGCAGTTCTTC

D: TRBD2
size: -
J: TRBJ2-1
length: 17
V: TRBV19
CDR3: CASSIGSGMGSYNEQFF
DNA: TGTGCCAGTAGTATCGGTAGCGGGATGGGCTCCTACAATGAGCAGTTCTTC

D: TRBD1
size: -
J: TRBJ2-1
length: 17
V: TRBV14
CDR3: CASSQAIGQGALNEQFF
DNA: TGTGCCAGCAGCCAAGCTATAGGGCAGGGGGCACTCAATGAGCAGTTCTTC

D: -
size: once
J: TRBJ1-4
length: 16
V: TRBV6-1
CDR3: CASSEVGTAPNEKLFF
DNA: TGTGCCAGCAGTGAAGTAGGAACAGCCCCTAATGAAAAACTGTTTTTT

D: TRBD1
size: -
J: TRBJ2-7
length: 14
V: TRBV6-1
CDR3: CASSTGTGSYEQYF
DNA: TGTGCCAGCAGCACCGGGACAGGCAGCTACGAGCAGTACTTC

D: -
size: -
J: TRBJ2-3
length: 15
V: TRBV11-2
CDR3: CASSARLAPTDTQYF
DNA: TGTGCCAGCAGCGCGCGGCTGGCCCCCACAGATACGCAGTATTTT

D: -
size: -
J: TRBJ1-5
length: 13
V: TRBV19
CDR3: CASMALSNQPQHF
DNA: TGTGCCAGTATGGCCCTTAGCAATCAGCCCCAGCATTTT

D: -
size: -
J: TRBJ1-1
length: 16
V: TRBV27
CDR3: CASSLSRGGPNTEAFF
DNA: TGTGCCAGCAGTTTATCGAGAGGGGGACCGAACACTGAAGCTTTCTTT

D: TRBD2
size: -
J: TRBJ2-6
length: 15
V: TRBV27
CDR3: CASSPGGSGANVLTF
DNA: TGTGCCAGCAGTCCGGGGGGCTCTGGGGCCAACGTCCTGACTTTC

D: -
size: -
J: TRBJ2-3
length: 11
V: TRBV28
CDR3: CASSGGDTQYF
DNA: TGTGCCAGCAGCGGGGGAGATACGCAGTATTTT

D: TRBD2
size: -
J: TRBJ2-1
length: 16
V: TRBV6-1
CDR3: CASSALGLAGVAEQFF
DNA: TGTGCCAGCAGTGCCCTGGGACTAGCGGGAGTGGCTGAGCAGTTCTTC

D: TRBD1
size: -
J: TRBJ1-2
length: 16
V: TRBV13
CDR3: CASSSPRDRAHYGYTF
DNA: TGTGCCAGCAGCTCACCCCGGGACAGGGCCCACTATGGCTACACCTTC

D: -
size: -
J: TRBJ1-1
length: 12
V: TRBV7-9
CDR3: CASSLWSTEAFF
DNA: TGTGCCAGCAGCTTGTGGAGCACTGAAGCTTTCTTT

D: TRBD1
size: -
J: TRBJ1-2
length: 13
V: TRBV28
CDR3: CASSSRGQRGYTF
DNA: TGTGCCAGCAGTTCGAGGGGGCAACGGGGCTACACCTTC

D: -
size: few
J: TRBJ1-1
length: 16
V: TRBV6-5
CDR3: CASSYTKTGSNTEAFF
DNA: TGTGCCAGCAGTTACACCAAGACAGGTTCGAACACTGAAGCTTTCTTT

D: TRBD1
size: once
J: TRBJ2-7
length: 15
V: TRBV14
CDR3: CASSQRRDRGYEQYF
DNA: TGTGCCAGCAGCCAGCGACGGGACAGGGGGTACGAGCAGTACTTC

D: TRBD1
size: -
J: TRBJ1-3
length: 15
V: TRBV18
CDR3: CASSPTGETLNTIYF
DNA: TGTGCCAGCTCACCGACAGGGGAAACCTTGAACACCATATATTTT

D: TRBD2
size: -
J: TRBJ2-3
length: 17
V: TRBV7-7
CDR3: CASSPTLLARGGDTQYF
DNA: TGTGCTAGCAGCCCCACCCTACTAGCGCGCGGGGGGGATACGCAGTATTTT

D: -
size: -
J: TRBJ1-6
length: 16
V: TRBV7-2
CDR3: CASSLGGHGILSPLHF
DNA: TGTGCCAGCAGCTTAGGGGGACACGGGATCCTTTCACCCCTCCACTTT

D: -
size: few
J: TRBJ2-5
length: 15
V: TRBV5-6
CDR3: CASSLDRRGQETQYF
DNA: TGTGCCAGCAGCTTGGACAGGAGGGGCCAAGAGACCCAGTACTTC

D: TRBD1
size: few
J: TRBJ1-2
length: 17
V: TRBV28
CDR3: CASSLSPSTGLSYGYTF
DNA: TGTGCCAGCAGTTTATCCCCGTCGACAGGGCTGAGCTATGGCTACACCTTC

D: TRBD2
size: few
J: TRBJ2-7
length: 13
V: TRBV29-1
CDR3: CSVELLAGGEQYF
DNA: TGCAGCGTTGAGTTGCTAGCGGGAGGCGAGCAGTACTTC

D: TRBD1
size: -
J: TRBJ1-1
length: 14
V: TRBV4-2
CDR3: CASSLTGGNTEAFF
DNA: TGTGCCAGCAGTCTCACAGGGGGGAATACTGAAGCTTTCTTT

D: -
size: -
J: TRBJ1-2
length: 13
V: TRBV4-3
CDR3: CASSQGLNYGYTF
DNA: TGCGCCAGCAGCCAGGGACTTAACTATGGCTACACCTTC

D: -
size: -
J: TRBJ2-3
length: 12
V: TRBV30
CDR3: CAWSETAGTQYF
DNA: TGTGCCTGGAGTGAGACCGCGGGTACGCAGTATTTT

D: TRBD1
size: -
J: TRBJ1-4
length: 15
V: TRBV4-1
CDR3: CASSQEGAPGTALFF
DNA: TGCGCCAGCAGCCAAGAGGGGGCCCCCGGGACAGCGTTGTTTTTT

D: -
size: -
J: TRBJ2-7
length: 15
V: TRBV4-1
CDR3: CASSQVVAVAYEQYF
DNA: TGCGCCAGCAGCCAGGTAGTAGCGGTTGCCTACGAGCAGTACTTC

D: TRBD1
size: -
J: TRBJ1-4
length: 16
V: TRBV4-1
CDR3: CASSQDYAGTGEKLFF
DNA: TGCGCCAGCAGCCAAGATTATGCTGGGACAGGCGAAAAACTGTTTTTT

D: TRBD2
size: -
J: TRBJ2-7
length: 14
V: TRBV6-1
CDR3: CASSVTSAGGEQYF
DNA: TGTGCCAGCAGTGTTACATCGGCGGGGGGCGAGCAGTACTTC

D: TRBD2
size: once
J: TRBJ2-7
length: 15
V: TRBV7-2
CDR3: CASSLEAGLSYEQYF
DNA: TGTGCCAGCAGCTTAGAAGCGGGACTCTCCTACGAGCAGTACTTC

D: TRBD1
size: -
J: TRBJ2-7
length: 13
V: TRBV27
CDR3: CASTDRGGYEQYF
DNA: TGTGCCAGCACCGACAGGGGTGGCTACGAGCAGTACTTC

D: TRBD1
size: few
J: TRBJ1-6
length: 13
V: TRBV29-1
CDR3: CSVQDRGNSPLHF
DNA: TGCAGCGTCCAGGACAGGGGGAATTCACCCCTCCACTTT

D: TRBD1
size: few
J: TRBJ2-1
length: 14
V: TRBV5-1
CDR3: CASRLGTDYNEQFF
DNA: TGCGCCAGCCGCCTCGGGACAGATTACAATGAGCAGTTCTTC

D: -
size: -
J: TRBJ2-3
length: 15
V: TRBV18
CDR3: CASSPSATDTDTQYF
DNA: TGTGCCAGCTCACCATCGGCGACAGACACAGATACGCAGTATTTT

D: -
size: once
J: TRBJ2-2
length: 12
V: TRBV19
CDR3: CASKTRTGELFF
DNA: TGTGCCAGTAAAACACGAACCGGGGAGCTGTTTTTT

D: -
size: -
J: TRBJ2-3
length: 15
V: TRBV15
CDR3: CATSSQGGHTDTQYF
DNA: TGTGCCACCAGCTCCCAGGGGGGTCACACAGATACGCAGTATTTT

D: -
size: -
J: TRBJ2-7
length: 13
V: TRBV5-1
CDR3: CASSAGYSNEQYF
DNA: TGCGCCAGCAGCGCGGGATATTCCAACGAGCAGTACTTC